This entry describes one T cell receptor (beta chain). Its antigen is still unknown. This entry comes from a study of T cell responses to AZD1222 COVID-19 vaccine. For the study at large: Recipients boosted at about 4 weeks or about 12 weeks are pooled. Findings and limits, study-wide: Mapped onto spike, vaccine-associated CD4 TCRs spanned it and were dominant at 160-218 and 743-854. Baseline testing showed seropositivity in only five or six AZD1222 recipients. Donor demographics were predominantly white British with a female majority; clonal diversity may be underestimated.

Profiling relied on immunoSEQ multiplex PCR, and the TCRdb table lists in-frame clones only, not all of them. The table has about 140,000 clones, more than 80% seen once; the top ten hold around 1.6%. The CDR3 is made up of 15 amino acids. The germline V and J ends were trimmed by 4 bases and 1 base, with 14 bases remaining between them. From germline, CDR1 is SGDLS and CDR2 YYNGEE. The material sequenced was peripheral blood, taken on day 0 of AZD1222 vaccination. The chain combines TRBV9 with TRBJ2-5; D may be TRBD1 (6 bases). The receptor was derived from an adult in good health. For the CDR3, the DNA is TGTGCCAGCAGCCCTCTGGACAGTCCCCAAGAGACCCAGTACTTC. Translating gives CASSPLDSPQETQYF.